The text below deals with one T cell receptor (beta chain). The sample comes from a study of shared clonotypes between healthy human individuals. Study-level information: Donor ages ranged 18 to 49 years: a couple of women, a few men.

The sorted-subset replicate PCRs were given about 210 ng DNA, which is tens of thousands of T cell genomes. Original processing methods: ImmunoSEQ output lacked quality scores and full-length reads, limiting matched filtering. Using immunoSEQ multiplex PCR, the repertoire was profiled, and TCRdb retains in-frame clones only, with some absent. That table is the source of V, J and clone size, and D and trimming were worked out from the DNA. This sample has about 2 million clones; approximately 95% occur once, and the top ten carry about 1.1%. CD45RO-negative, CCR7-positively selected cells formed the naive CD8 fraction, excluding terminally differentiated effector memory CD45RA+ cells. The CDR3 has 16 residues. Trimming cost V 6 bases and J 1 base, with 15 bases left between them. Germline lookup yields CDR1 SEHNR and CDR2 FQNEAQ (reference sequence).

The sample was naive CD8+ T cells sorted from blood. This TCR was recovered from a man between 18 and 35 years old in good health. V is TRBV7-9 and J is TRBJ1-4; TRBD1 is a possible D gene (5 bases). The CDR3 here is CASSRDARGTNEKLFF. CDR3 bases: TGTGCCAGCAGTAGGGACGCCCGCGGAACTAATGAAAAACTGTTTTTT.